This T cell receptor beta chain derives from a study of cytomegalovirus exposure and HLA in healthy donors. When sampled, the donors appeared nominally healthy, though they likely had unrecorded immune exposures. The study, taken as a whole, reports: Reportedly, a later analysis found an Asian-associated ancestry cluster had fewer N-insertions than the approximately 640-donor mean.

A word on this clone: Its target is not known.

The CDR3 is 14 amino acids. After removal of 4 bases from V and 5 bases from J, the junction contained 4 bases not matched to a gene. Germline V gives CDR1 SGHRS, CDR2 YFSETQ. The PCR was carried out with 60 Vbeta primers and 13 Jbeta primers. Sequencing was performed with immunoSEQ multiplex PCR; in TCRdb, only in-frame clones are kept and a portion is missing. The sample has 150,000 to 200,000 clones, more than 70% seen once. This chain joins TRBV5-1 and TRBJ1-5; 9 bases are a match to TRBD1. Sequenced input: PBMCs. The source is a male donor in good health and CMV-seronegative. CDR3 sequence (DNA): TGCGCCAGCAGCCGACGGACAGGGGATCAGCCCCAGCATTTT. It specifies CASSRRTGDQPQHF. Full variable domain (remainder filled in from reference TRBV5-1 and TRBJ1-5): KAGVTQTPRYLIKTRGQQVTLSCSPISGHRSVSWYQQTPGQGLQFLFEYFSETQRNKGNFPGRFSGRQFSNSRSEMNVSTLELGDSALYLCASSRRTGDQPQHFGDGTRLSIL.